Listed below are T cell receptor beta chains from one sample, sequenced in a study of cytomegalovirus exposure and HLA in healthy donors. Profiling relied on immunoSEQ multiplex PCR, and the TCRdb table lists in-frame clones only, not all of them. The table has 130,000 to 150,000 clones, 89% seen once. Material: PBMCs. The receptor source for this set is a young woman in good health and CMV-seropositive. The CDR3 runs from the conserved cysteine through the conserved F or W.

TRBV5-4,CASSLGRLGTEHEQYF
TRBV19,CASSTSRGQGRSSYNSPLHF
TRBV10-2,CASSERQGKETQYF
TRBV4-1,CASSQVGGAGELFF
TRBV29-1,CSVPRTGGEQYF
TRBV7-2,CASSSQLEQFF
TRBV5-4,CASSPPDPGGNYGYTF
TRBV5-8,CASSLGRLDRGQETQYF
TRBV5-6,CASSLGQGNYGYTF
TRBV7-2,CASRKALESTDTQYF
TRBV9,CASSVGGANLQETQYF
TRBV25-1,CASSEGTGNYEQYF
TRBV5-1,CASSPTLSSGNTIYF
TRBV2,CASSVSGAGVNTGELFF
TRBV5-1,CASSLGGTGGPTEAFF
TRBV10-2,CASRNSGPYTEAFF
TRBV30,CAWSTGTTQPQHF
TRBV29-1,CSVSVGVMNTEAFF
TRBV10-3,CAISVTASGGTAKNIQYF
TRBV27,CASSFQGTYEQYF
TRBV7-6,CASSSGLDNEQFF
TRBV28,CASIPGQSNQPQHF
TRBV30,CAWSPTGDGYTF
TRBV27,CASSSVKQETQYF
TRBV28,CASSFDIGGSSYNEQFF
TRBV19,CASSTPAGAGRNEQFF
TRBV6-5,CASSDSAYYGYTF
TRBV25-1,CASSDYRGQETQYF
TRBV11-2,CASSLGSVQPQHF
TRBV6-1,CASSEILVGLIGYTF
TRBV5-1,CASGTGGSQNTEAFF
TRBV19,CASSTGTAEQFF
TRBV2,CASRRVRGPYEQYF
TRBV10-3,CAITPGGGNEQFF
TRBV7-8,CASTQGSGGSGSYEQYF
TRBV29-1,CSVAKTYGTALLSYEQYF
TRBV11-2,CASSSLAGGPGEQFF
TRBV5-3,CARSSTPDSGATNEKLFF
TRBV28,CASRTGTGPSYEQYF
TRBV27,CASSPPASGYNEQFF
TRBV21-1,CASSSRTGSLGYTF
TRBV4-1,CASSRDTSGSYEQYF
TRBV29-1,CSAVAGGRGNYGYTF
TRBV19,CASSREHKEYTEAFF
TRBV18,CASSPPRELGGNTEAFF
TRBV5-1,CASSLAILDRVEQYF
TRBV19,CASTPRTGGNQPQHF
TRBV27,CASSATRRETQYF
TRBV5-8,CASRRGGSDGYTF
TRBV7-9,CASSSVLAGNSPLHF
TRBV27,CASSPGLAINEQYF
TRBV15,CATSSRPGRGSNQPQHF
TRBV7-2,CASSLTPGGQETQYF